This T cell receptor beta chain emerged from a study of blood T cell repertoires in COVID-19. Study summary: Acute-phase and convalescent COVID-19 samples originated in the United States, Italy and Spain. Sample material is recorded as cDNA or gDNA derived from T cells, B-cell-depleted T cells, or PBMCs.

This clone showed up just once. Trimming cost V 9 bases and J 1 base, with 12 bases left between them. The CDR3 length is 14 residues. CDR1 and CDR2 from the germline V gene are LNHDA and SQIVND (reference sequence). Generated by immunoSEQ multiplex PCR, the TCRdb table keeps only in-frame clones and is missing some. The sample consists of about 190,000 clones, approximately 79% of them appearing once. The chain is built from TRBV19 and TRBJ2-2, with D possibly being TRBD1 (7 bases). The sequence was collected from a woman aged 45-65 years with acute or convalescent COVID-19. The specimen sequenced was peripheral blood. The CDR3 DNA follows: TGTGCCAGCCAGGGGGGAATGAACACCGGGGAGCTGTTTTTT. This encodes CASQGGMNTGELFF.